One sample yielded the 11 T cell receptor beta chains listed below, sequenced in a study of radiation and T cells in renal cell carcinoma. Time point reported: blood 2 weeks post-SBRT. Treatment indicated: 15 Gy SBRT to primary tumor, nephrectomy 4 weeks later. Clones were sequenced by immunoSEQ multiplex PCR, and TCRdb holds only the in-frame ones, with some missing. The sample carries around 130,000 clones, more than 80% recorded once. Material: blood, obtained from a patient whose treatment included radiotherapy and nephrectomy. The receptor source for this set is a woman in her fifties or sixties with renal cell carcinoma.

The CDR3 sequence: CASSWDTQHYGYTF. CDR3 DNA: TGTGCCAGCAGCTGGGACACACAACACTATGGCTACACCTTC. V gene TRBV5-4 combines with J gene TRBJ1-2, with D maybe TRBD1 (6 bases). Germline CDR1 reads SGHNT; CDR2 reads YYREEE (reference sequence). The V end was cut by 3 bases, the J end by 3 bases, with 12 bases between. CDR3 length equals 14 residues.

This clone was seen a single time. The chain is built from TRBV19 and TRBJ2-3, with D hard to call. The V end was cut by 6 bases, the J end by 2 bases, with 6 bases between. The CDR3 totals 12 residues. Germline CDR1 LNHDA, CDR2 SQIVND (reference sequence). The CDR3 is CASRRNTDTQYF. The CDR3 DNA follows: TGTGCCAGTAGACGAAACACAGATACGCAGTATTTT. The entire variable domain, with the rest obtained from reference TRBV19 and TRBJ2-3, is as follows: DGGITQSPKYLFRKEGQNVTLSCEQNLNHDAMYWYRQDPGQGLRLIYYSQIVNDFQKGDIAEGYSVSREKKESFPLTVTSAQKNPTAFYLCASRRNTDTQYFGPGTRLTVL.

In its sample, this clone was seen once. This chain connects TRBV9 to TRBJ1-1; D is unresolved. The germline V gene encodes CDR1 SGDLS and CDR2 YYNGEE. CDR3 size: 13 residues. The ends were cut back, 3 bases at V and 1 base at J, with 7 bases in the middle. CDR3 protein: CASSGRGNTEAFF. The DNA for the CDR3 is TGTGCCAGCAGCGGCCGGGGGAACACTGAAGCTTTCTTT.

This clone was seen only a few times. The chain links TRBV6-1 to TRBJ1-1, with D unclear. Trimming took off 5 bases at V and 5 bases at J, with 9 bases between the two ends. The CDR3 is made up of 12 amino acids. Germline CDR1 and CDR2: MNHNS and SASEGT. The CDR3 nucleotides are TGTGCCAGCAGTCGCACAGATACTGAAGCTTTCTTT. This codes for CASSRTDTEAFF.

V gene TRBV2 combines with J gene TRBJ1-2, with 8 bases identical to TRBD1. Germline-derived CDR1 and CDR2 are SNHLY and FYNNEI. The CDR3 covers 15 residues. V lost 6 bases to trimming and J lost 1 base; unmatched junction nucleotides: 7. The CDR3 coding sequence is TGTGCCAGCAGGGACAGGGCTCCTAATAACTATGGCTACACCTTC. Translated, it gives CASRDRAPNNYGYTF.

This clone turned up a few times. This rearrangement joins TRBV29-1 to TRBJ2-7; 9 nucleotides align to TRBD1. Germline CDR1 SQVTM, CDR2 ANQGSEA. The CDR3 is 13 residues long. Unmatched junction bases numbered 10, after V lost 8 bases and J lost 5 bases. The CDR3 nucleotides are TGCAGCACATCTGCCGGGACAGGGAACGAGCAGTACTTC. Protein product: CSTSAGTGNEQYF.

CDR3 sequence reads: CASSDGQLTYNSPLHF. In DNA, the CDR3 is TGCGCCAGCAGCGACGGACAGCTTACCTATAATTCACCCCTCCACTTT. The chain joins TRBV5-1 to TRBJ1-6; D may be TRBD1 (6 bases). Germline V lookup: CDR1 SGHRS, CDR2 YFSETQ. The ends were cut back, 4 bases at V and 2 bases at J, with 13 bases in the middle. The CDR3 has 16 amino acids.

The chain has TRBV28 and TRBJ2-3; 11 bases are shared with TRBD2. CDR3 length equals 16 residues. Per germline, CDR1 MDHEN and CDR2 SYDVKM. V was clipped by 5 bases and J by 3 bases; unmatched bases: 7. Here the CDR3 DNA reads TGTGCCAGCAGTCCCCAACTAGCGGGGGTAACAGATACGCAGTATTTT. Its protein is CASSPQLAGVTDTQYF.

In its sample, this clone was seen a few times. The rearrangement joins TRBV6-5 to TRBJ1-5; D remains ambiguous. The CDR3 covers 13 residues. Trimming removed 5 bases from V and 0 bases from J, with 5 bases in between. The V gene's germline CDR1 is MNHEY and CDR2 SVGAGI. CDR3: CASSRNSNQPQHF. The CDR3 coding sequence is TGTGCCAGCAGTCGGAATAGCAATCAGCCCCAGCATTTT.

The chain has TRBV19 and TRBJ1-1; 9 bases align to TRBD1. The CDR3 covers 19 residues. The junction had 15 bases not matched to a gene; V was cut back by 3 bases and J by 1 base. Per the germline V gene, CDR1 is LNHDA and CDR2 is SQIVND (reference sequence). The CDR3 coding sequence is TGTGCCAGTAGTATGATTGGGCCGACAGGGGGAAGAGGGAACACTGAAGCTTTCTTT. Translation: CASSMIGPTGGRGNTEAFF.

The chain carries TRBV6-5 and TRBJ1-1; possibly TRBD1 for D (6 bases). The germline V and J ends were trimmed by 4 bases and 0 bases, with 9 bases remaining between them. The CDR3 spans 14 residues. In germline, CDR1 is MNHEY, CDR2 SVGAGI. DNA of the CDR3: TGTGCCAGCAGTTGGGGGGCGGTGAACACTGAAGCTTTCTTT. Translated: CASSWGAVNTEAFF.